The TCR beta chain under discussion was sequenced for a study of blood T cell repertoires in COVID-19 (dated by TCRdb to the early 2020s). Concerning the study at large: Collaborator samples came from the United States, Italy and Spain and covered acute and convalescent phases of COVID-19. The material from the prospective study consisted of cDNA or gDNA derived from T cells, B-cell-depleted T cells, or PBMCs. The dataset comprised deeply sampled blood TCRbeta repertoires from subjects exposed to, actively infected with, or recovered from COVID-19. The repertoires were made available in a free public database intended to serve as a resource for research on the immune response to SARS-CoV-2. The samples were drawn from the first 160 participants of the ongoing ImmuneRACE study and from 1,254 subjects provided by 6 global collaborators. Sample metadata almost always included a de-identified subject ID, COVID-19 status, age in years and sex. HLA class I and class II types, where available, came from metadata supplied by the sample provider rather than from assay-based typing. What the authors observed across the whole study: The quantity of clinical and demographic metadata differed by source and by participant and was supplied without curation.

Reading from cysteine to phenylalanine, the CDR3 counts 14 amino acids. Left in the record is the CDR3 DNA by itself, 42 bases read in frame from the first base. V ends up 3 bases short and J 6 bases short, with an unmatched junction base count of 2. The germline V gene encodes CDR1 LGHDT and CDR2 YNNKEL (reference sequence). TCRbeta CDR3 regions were amplified from genomic DNA using the immunoSEQ Assay, a bias-controlled multiplex PCR. The paper's data handling went like this. Nucleated cell counts per sample were estimated from amplification of reference gene primers within the assay. To quantify the absolute abundance of each unique TCRbeta CDR3 rearrangement, sequence reads were collapsed and filtered. For each sample, productive Simpson clonality was calculated as the square root of Simpson's diversity index over productive rearrangements. TCRdb carries this immuneACCESS record with in-frame sequences only. Its versions omit some clonotypes, under half of them owing to an unresolved V gene in the studies checked, with the rest unexplained. V and J calls and clone size are those listed in that table; D and trimming were worked out from the DNA. The sample yields about 94,000 clones; 80% were counted once. Roughly 20% of the sample is in the top ten clones.

Worth noting for this clone: Its binding antigen is unknown. Base qualities are not recorded, but no much larger clone differs from it by a single base.

The collaborating institutions used their own protocols to collect whole blood in K2EDTA tubes. For TCRbeta analysis, collaborator samples were shipped as frozen whole blood, as isolated PBMCs, or as DNA extracted from either sample type. The sequencing sample was made of peripheral blood. The origin of this receptor is a human donor in a cohort sampled during active COVID-19. The chain joins TRBV3-1 (or the pseudogene TRBV3-2) to TRBJ2-2; 9 bases in the junction line up with TRBD1. The CDR3 amino acid sequence is: CASSHTGGSGELFF. The bases are TGTGCCAGCAGCCACACAGGGGGCTCCGGGGAGCTGTTTTTT.